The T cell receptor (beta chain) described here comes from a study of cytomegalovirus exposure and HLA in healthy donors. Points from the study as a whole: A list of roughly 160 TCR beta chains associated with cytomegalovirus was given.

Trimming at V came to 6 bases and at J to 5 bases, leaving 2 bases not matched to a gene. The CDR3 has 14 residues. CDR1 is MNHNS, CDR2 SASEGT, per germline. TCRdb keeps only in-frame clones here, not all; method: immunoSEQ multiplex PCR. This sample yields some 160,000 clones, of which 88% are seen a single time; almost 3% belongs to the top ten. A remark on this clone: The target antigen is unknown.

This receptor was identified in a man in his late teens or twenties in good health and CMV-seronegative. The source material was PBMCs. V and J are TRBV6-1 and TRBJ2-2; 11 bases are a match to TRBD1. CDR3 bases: TGTGCCAGCAGAGGGACAGGGGGGACCGGGGAGCTGTTTTTT. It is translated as CASRGTGGTGELFF.